These 24 T cell receptor beta chains share one sample of origin, sequenced in a study of TIL therapy for anti-PD-1-resistant metastatic lung cancer. Sequencing used immunoSEQ v3. Profiling relied on immunoSEQ multiplex PCR, and the TCRdb table lists in-frame clones only, not all of them. The sample yields under 60,000 clones, 80% to 90% seen once. Time point reported: pre-treatment sample, taken before nivolumab and TIL therapy. Specimen: blood, collected at baseline. These receptors originate from a person between 30 and 79 years old with non-small cell lung cancer.

The chain links TRBV30 to TRBJ2-4; maybe TRBD1 (6 bases). The germline V gene encodes CDR1 GTSNPN and CDR2 SVGIG (reference sequence). The CDR3 extends over 14 amino acids. V shed 2 bases and J shed 2 bases, with 10 bases lying between them. The chain's CDR3 is CAWSSRGTKNIQYF. The CDR3 DNA reads TGTGCCTGGAGTAGCAGGGGAACCAAAAACATTCAGTACTTC.

The chain links TRBV11-2 to TRBJ2-2; D uncertain. Germline V CDR1 and CDR2: SGHAT, FQNNGV. V lost 0 bases and J lost 2, with 4 bases in between. The CDR3 has 14 residues. CDR3 amino acids: CASSLDLNTGELFF. The CDR3 DNA reads as TGTGCCAGCAGCTTAGATCTAAACACCGGGGAGCTGTTTTTT.

In DNA form, the CDR3 reads TGTGCCAGCAGTACCGACGAGTACAATGAGCAGTTCTTC. Protein: CASSTDEYNEQFF. This chain connects TRBV6-4 to TRBJ2-1; D gene unclear. The germline V gene encodes CDR1 MRHNA and CDR2 SNTAGT. This CDR3 has 13 residues. Trimming took 5 bases from V and 4 from J, leaving 9 bases between them.

The chain uses TRBV11-2 and TRBJ1-1; 7 bases match TRBD1. With 1 base clipped from V and 5 bases from J, the junction kept 1 base outside the gene matches. The CDR3 consists of 13 residues. Germline values: CDR1 SGHAT, CDR2 FQNNGV. Here the CDR3 reads CASSLAGGTEAFF. The CDR3 nucleotides read TGTGCCAGCAGCTTAGCAGGGGGGACTGAAGCTTTCTTT. The complete variable domain, with remaining parts taken from reference TRBV11-2 and TRBJ1-1, reads EAGVAQSPRYKIIEKRQSVAFWCNPISGHATLYWYQQILGQGPKLLIQFQNNGVVDDSQLPKDRFSAERLKGVDSTLKIQPAKLEDSAVYLCASSLAGGTEAFFGQGTRLTVV.

The chain has TRBV30 and TRBJ1-3; D may be TRBD1 (6 bases). Between the trimmed V and J ends, which lost 6 bases and 2 bases, there was a span of 8 bases. CDR3 length: 12 amino acids. The V gene's germline CDR1 is GTSNPN and CDR2 SVGIG (reference sequence). The CDR3 bases are TGTGCCTGCACAGGGCCTGGAAACACCATATATTTT. Its translation: CACTGPGNTIYF.

CDR3 in amino acids: CAIAENTEAFF. Written as DNA, the CDR3 is TGTGCCATCGCGGAGAACACTGAAGCTTTCTTT. The chain employs TRBV10-3 and TRBJ1-1, with D unresolved. CDR3 size: 11 residues. From germline, CDR1 is ENHRY and CDR2 SYGVKD. Trimming removed 8 bases from V and 1 base from J, with 5 bases in between.

V gene TRBV15 combines with J gene TRBJ1-2; a possible D gene is TRBD1 (6 bases). V lost 0 bases and J lost 5, with 7 bases in between. Per the germline V gene, CDR1 is LNHNV and CDR2 is YYDKDF (reference sequence). The CDR3 is 13 residues long. The CDR3: CATSREGAYGYTF. The DNA of the CDR3 is TGTGCCACCAGCAGAGAGGGGGCTTATGGCTACACCTTC.

The chain employs TRBV3-1 (or the pseudogene TRBV3-2) and TRBJ2-4; D remains unclear. The ends were cut back, 2 bases at V and 7 bases at J, with 9 bases in the middle. The CDR3 has 13 residues. Germline V lookup: CDR1 LGHDT, CDR2 YNNKEL (reference sequence). CDR3 bases: TGTGCCAGCAGCCAACGGAGTGAGAACATTCAGTACTTC. Its protein is CASSQRSENIQYF.

This rearrangement joins TRBV12-3 or TRBV12-4 to TRBJ1-5; 8 positions agree with TRBD1. The CDR3 is made up of 13 amino acids. V gave up 6 bases and J gave up 5 bases; unmatched junction bases: 3. The CDR3 loop is CASRSTGDQPQHF. DNA for the CDR3: TGTGCCAGCAGGTCGACAGGGGATCAGCCCCAGCATTTT.

The CDR3 DNA reads TGTGCCAGCAGCCTCCGGGATCCTAATTTAGGGGATACGCAGTATTTT. This translates into CASSLRDPNLGDTQYF. The chain uses TRBV7-9 and TRBJ2-3; weak D call: TRBD2 (5 bases). The ends were cut back, 5 bases at V and 6 bases at J, with 21 bases in the middle. Looked up from germline, CDR1 is SEHNR and CDR2 is FQNEAQ (reference sequence). This CDR3 is built from 16 residues.

The rearrangement links TRBV12-3 or TRBV12-4 to TRBJ2-5; D is uncertain. The CDR3 is 12 residues long. The germline V and J ends were trimmed by 3 bases and 1 base, with 3 bases remaining between them. The CDR3 sequence is CASSLSQETQYF. In DNA form, the CDR3 reads TGTGCCAGCAGTTTGAGCCAAGAGACCCAGTACTTC.

The rearrangement links TRBV20-1 to TRBJ2-3; TRBD1 might be the D (5 bases). CDR1 DFQATT and CDR2 SNEGSKA come from the germline V gene (reference sequence). The CDR3 is 15 amino acids. Trimming stripped 3 bases from V and 2 bases from J, with 15 bases between. Here the CDR3 DNA reads TGCAGTGCTAGTCGCAGGGCCCCCTACACAGATACGCAGTATTTT. This gives the protein CSASRRAPYTDTQYF.

The chain recombines TRBV7-2 with TRBJ2-3; TRBD2 matches 12 bases. Germline V CDR1 and CDR2: SGHTA, FQGNSA. Trimming at V came to 5 bases and at J to 6 bases, leaving 6 bases not matched to a gene. CDR3 length: 15 amino acids. CDR3 coding DNA: TGTGCCAGCAGCCCTAGCGGGGGGGCCTGGGATACGCAGTATTTT. Its protein product is CASSPSGGAWDTQYF.

The chain employs TRBV3-1 (or the pseudogene TRBV3-2) and TRBJ2-7, with 10 bases lining up with TRBD1. The length of the CDR3 is 15 residues. J was trimmed by 5 bases and V by 2 bases; bases with no gene match: 6. Per germline, CDR1 LGHDT and CDR2 YNNKEL (reference sequence). This CDR3 reads CASSQQGTGVHEQYF. The CDR3 nucleotides are TGTGCCAGCAGCCAACAGGGGACAGGGGTCCACGAGCAGTACTTC.

This CDR3 reads CAVQGADGYTF. CDR3 nucleotides: TGTGCCGTCCAGGGGGCTGATGGCTACACCTTC. The genes are TRBV10-3 and TRBJ1-2, with 8 positions matching TRBD1. Germline CDR1 ENHRY, CDR2 SYGVKD. This CDR3 has 11 residues. J was trimmed by 6 bases and V by 11 bases; bases with no gene match: 5.

The rearrangement uses TRBV15 and TRBJ1-1, with a possible D match to TRBD1 (6 bases). This CDR3 is built from 19 residues. Deletions cut 2 bases from V and 3 bases from J, with 25 bases between. CDR1 LNHNV and CDR2 YYDKDF come from the germline V gene (reference sequence). Here the CDR3 DNA reads TGTGCCACCAGCAGACACCTCTTTAGGAGGGGGAAGTTTCACACTGAAGCTTTCTTT. Its protein product is CATSRHLFRRGKFHTEAFF. Using reference TRBV15 and TRBJ1-1 for the parts outside the CDR3, the full variable domain is DAMVIQNPRYQVTQFGKPVTLSCSQTLNHNVMYWYQQKSSQAPKLLFHYYDKDFNNEADTPDNFQSRRPNTSFCFLDIRSPGLGDTAMYLCATSRHLFRRGKFHTEAFFGQGTRLTVV.

The chain recombines TRBV27 with TRBJ1-5; D unresolved. Germline V gene lookup returns CDR1 MNHEY and CDR2 SMNVEV (reference sequence). The CDR3 is 14 residues long. The V end was cut by 2 bases, the J end by 7 bases, with 12 bases between. CDR3 region: CASSLHNTGQPQHF. The CDR3 DNA reads as TGTGCCAGCAGTTTACATAATACTGGACAGCCCCAGCATTTT.

The rearrangement uses TRBV27 and TRBJ1-1; 7 bases are a match to TRBD1. Germline trimming cut 5 bases from V and 1 base from J; bases unmatched to any gene: 7. The CDR3 sequence is 15 residues long. The germline CDR1 and CDR2 sequences are MNHEY and SMNVEV (reference sequence). CDR3 in DNA: TGTGCCAGCAGTACCCAACAGGGGACGAACACTGAAGCTTTCTTT. Encoded protein: CASSTQQGTNTEAFF.

This chain joins TRBV7-9 and TRBJ2-2, with D possibly being TRBD1 (6 bases). V lost 2 bases and J 6 bases, leaving 13 bases between the germline ends. CDR1 SEHNR and CDR2 FQNEAQ come from the germline V gene (reference sequence). This CDR3 is built from 15 residues. The CDR3 protein is CASSLWQGLSGELFF. The CDR3, as DNA: TGTGCCAGCAGCTTATGGCAGGGGTTGTCCGGGGAGCTGTTTTTT. The whole variable domain, filled in from reference TRBV7-9 and TRBJ2-2, reads DTGVSQNPRHKITKRGQNVTFRCDPISEHNRLYWYRQTLGQGPEFLTYFQNEAQLEKSRLLSDRFSAERPKGSFSTLEIQRTEQGDSAMYLCASSLWQGLSGELFFGEGSRLTVL.

V and J are TRBV19 and TRBJ1-1, with TRBD1 as a possible D gene (6 bases). The CDR3 extends over 15 amino acids. V was trimmed by 3 bases and J by 2 bases, leaving 13 bases between them. Germline V gene data show CDR1 as LNHDA and CDR2 as SQIVND (reference sequence). As DNA, the CDR3 is TGTGCCAGTAGTATGACGGGGGGCGGCAACACTGAAGCTTTCTTT. Protein: CASSMTGGGNTEAFF.

The J gene is TRBJ1-2, the V gene TRBV19; possibly TRBD1 for D (5 bases). Germline V gene data show CDR1 as LNHDA and CDR2 as SQIVND (reference sequence). V was cut by 3 bases and J by 0 bases, with 8 bases left in between. The CDR3 spans 14 residues. This CDR3 reads CASSILTANYGYTF. In nucleotides, the CDR3 is TGTGCCAGTAGTATTCTGACAGCTAACTATGGCTACACCTTC.

J is TRBJ1-1 and V is TRBV10-3; D is undetermined. Looked up from germline, CDR1 is ENHRY and CDR2 is SYGVKD. Between the trimmed V and J ends, which lost 8 bases and 1 base, there was a span of 8 bases. The CDR3 loop spans 12 amino acids. The CDR3 region is CAIRPGNTEAFF. CDR3 nucleotide sequence: TGTGCCATCCGTCCGGGGAACACTGAAGCTTTCTTT.

A single count supports this clone. The genes are TRBV5-1 and TRBJ2-7; 10 nucleotides line up with TRBD1. CDR1 and CDR2 (germline): SGHRS, YFSETQ. CDR3 size: 13 residues. The V gene end was trimmed by 3 bases and the J gene end by 6 bases; junction bases not matched to a gene: 3. The CDR3 sequence: CASSSGQGLEQYF. In nucleotides, the CDR3 is TGCGCCAGCAGCTCGGGACAGGGGCTCGAGCAGTACTTC.

The V gene is TRBV2, the J gene TRBJ2-1; 7 bases map to TRBD1. Losses at the gene ends were 7 bases for V and 4 bases for J; bases not matched to a gene: 10. CDR1 and CDR2 (germline): SNHLY, FYNNEI. This CDR3 is built from 15 residues. In nucleotides, the CDR3 is TGTGCCAGCACCAAAGACAGGGCCCTTTACAATGAGCAGTTCTTC. This sequence encodes CASTKDRALYNEQFF.